These 28 T cell receptor beta chains came from one sample sequenced in a study of early T cells in non-severe SARS-CoV-2 infection. TCRdb ran MiXCR on the 5' RACE reads and lists one entry per CDR3 protein. Of 45,000 to 75,000 distinct CDR3 sequences in the sample, more than 8.5% were seen once. Source material: whole blood. These receptors came from an adult who was a healthcare worker with PCR-confirmed SARS-CoV-2 infection or an uninfected control (not recorded which).

This clonotype was seen repeatedly, ten times or more. The V gene is TRBV7-6, the J gene TRBJ2-2, with 10 bases that match TRBD1. J lost 4 bases, V lost 8 bases, and 4 bases had no gene match. Germline V CDR1 and CDR2: SGHVS, FNYEAQ. There are 14 residues in the CDR3. The CDR3 loop reads CASGWTGGTGELFF. The CDR3 region has the DNA TGTGCCAGCGGATGGACAGGGGGCACCGGGGAGCTGTTTTTT.

This clonotype was detected ten times or more. V is TRBV18 and J is TRBJ2-7; D remains unclear. The V gene lost 1 base and the J gene lost 5 bases, with 6 bases spanning the gap. Looked up from germline, CDR1 is KGHSH and CDR2 is LQKENI. CDR3 length equals 12 residues. CDR3 DNA: TGTGCCAGCTCACCACTCCGAAACGAGCAGTACTTC. Translating it yields CASSPLRNEQYF.

This clonotype was observed at least ten times. The chain couples TRBV28 to TRBJ2-7; 9 positions agree with TRBD1. CDR1 and CDR2 (germline): MDHEN, SYDVKM. The V segment lost 2 bases and the J segment 0 bases; nucleotides outside the gene matches: 2. This CDR3 spans 15 amino acids. This chain's CDR3 is CASSLIQGASYEQYF. In DNA, the CDR3 is TGTGCCAGCAGTTTAATACAGGGGGCCTCCTACGAGCAGTACTTC.

In its sample, this clonotype was seen many times. The V call is TRBV14, the J call TRBJ2-7; possibly TRBD2 for D (5 bases). CDR1 is SGHDN, CDR2 FVKESK, per germline. V was shortened by 2 bases and J by 7 bases, with 15 bases between the two germline ends. The CDR3 totals 14 residues. In nucleotides, the CDR3 is TGTGCCAGCAGCCAAAGCGGTTGGGCCGAGGAGCAGTACTTC. As protein: CASSQSGWAEEQYF.

This clonotype has only a few counts. This rearrangement joins TRBV7-9 to TRBJ2-7, with 8 nucleotides matching TRBD2. The CDR3 runs 14 residues. V gave up 2 bases and J gave up 6 bases; unmatched junction bases: 6. CDR1 is SEHNR, CDR2 FQNEAQ, per germline (reference sequence). CDR3 residues: CASSLFRGGIEQYF. CDR3 nucleotides: TGTGCCAGCAGCTTATTTCGGGGGGGCATCGAGCAGTACTTC.

The chain employs TRBV6-2 or TRBV6-3 and TRBJ2-1; no clear D. CDR1 MNHEY and CDR2 SVGEGT come from the germline V gene. Trimming cost V 8 bases and J 7 bases, with 15 bases left between them. The CDR3 covers 13 residues. CDR3 nucleotides: TGTGCCAGCGAGACGAGAAGCGAGAATGAGCAGTTCTTC. Its protein is CASETRSENEQFF.

This clonotype was found many times. The chain recombines TRBV28 with TRBJ1-1; a weak D match, TRBD1 (6 bases). There are 17 residues in the CDR3. Trimming stripped 7 bases from V and 1 base from J, with 22 bases between. Germline V gives CDR1 MDHEN, CDR2 SYDVKM. The CDR3 DNA sequence: TGTGCCAGCAATATGGCAGGGGCCCCAGTTAAGAACACTGAAGCTTTCTTT. It encodes CASNMAGAPVKNTEAFF.

This clonotype was seen many times. The chain links TRBV20-1 to TRBJ1-2; no clear D. The CDR3 loop spans 12 amino acids. Trimming took 5 bases from V and 2 from J, leaving 9 bases between them. Germline CDR1 is DFQATT and CDR2 is SNEGSKA (reference sequence). CDR3 sequence (DNA): TGCAGTGCTCGCGTCTCGAACTATGGCTACACCTTC. This sequence encodes CSARVSNYGYTF.

Only a few counts were recorded for this clonotype. The chain employs TRBV18 and TRBJ1-1, with D maybe TRBD1 (6 bases). The CDR3 runs 13 residues. Germline loops: CDR1 KGHSH, CDR2 LQKENI. V was pared by 3 bases and J by 5 bases, with 10 bases between. CDR3 residues: CASSPRTDTEAFF. For the CDR3, the DNA is TGTGCCAGCTCACCCAGGACAGATACTGAAGCTTTCTTT.

There are many counts of this clonotype. V usage is TRBV20-1 and J usage is TRBJ2-1, with TRBD2 identical over 13 bases. Trimming at V came to 3 bases and at J to 9 bases, leaving 14 bases not matched to a gene. The CDR3 sequence is 17 residues long. CDR1 and CDR2 (germline): DFQATT, SNEGSKA (reference sequence). The CDR3 DNA is TGCAGTGCTAGGGTTCTTCGGACTAGCGGGAGATGGAGTGAGCAGTTCTTC. Its translation is CSARVLRTSGRWSEQFF.

Ten or more counts support this clonotype. J is TRBJ2-5 and V is TRBV10-2, with D uncertain. CDR3 length equals 15 residues. Germline CDR1 WSHSY, CDR2 SAAADI. Between the trimmed V and J ends, which lost 3 bases and 5 bases, there was a span of 16 bases. The CDR3 DNA follows: TGCGCCAGCAGTGATTTTGGGGAATTCCGTGAGACCCAGTACTTC. It yields the protein CASSDFGEFRETQYF.

This clonotype appeared a few times. CDR3 loop: CASSLEPGANVLTF. CDR3 nucleotides: TGTGCCAGCAGCTTAGAACCCGGGGCCAACGTCCTGACTTTC. The chain combines TRBV11-3 with TRBJ2-6; D not resolved. CDR1 and CDR2 from the germline V gene are SGHNT and YENEEA. Trimming left V 0 bases short and J 4 bases short, with 4 bases between. This CDR3 region has 14 residues.

This clonotype was observed a handful of times. The gene calls are TRBV10-3 and TRBJ2-7, with D maybe TRBD2 (6 bases). CDR1 and CDR2 from the germline V gene are ENHRY and SYGVKD. This CDR3 is 14 amino acids long. V was cut by 7 bases and J by 2 bases, with 15 bases left in between. The CDR3 spells CAITDGTATYEQYF. The CDR3 DNA follows: TGTGCCATCACCGATGGGACTGCCACCTACGAGCAGTACTTC.

This clonotype was picked up a small number of times. The genes are TRBV9 and TRBJ2-5; D possibly matches TRBD1 or TRBD2 (5 bases each). Germline CDR1 SGDLS, CDR2 YYNGEE. The CDR3 loop spans 14 amino acids. Trimming cost V 3 bases and J 1 base, with 10 bases left between them. The DNA for the CDR3 is TGTGCCAGCAGCGCCGGGACGTTCCAAGAGACCCAGTACTTC. Translation gives CASSAGTFQETQYF.

This clonotype was picked up many times. The gene calls are TRBV29-1 and TRBJ2-1; TRBD1 matches at 7 bases. Germline values: CDR1 SQVTM, CDR2 ANQGSEA. V shed 5 bases, J shed 6 bases, and the junction held 1 base outside the gene matches. The CDR3 loop spans 11 amino acids. DNA of the CDR3: TGCAGCGTTTGGGACAGCAATGAGCAGTTCTTC. Translated, it gives CSVWDSNEQFF.

This chain connects TRBV27 to TRBJ1-5; D is unclear. CDR3 length equals 13 residues. Germline CDR1 reads MNHEY; CDR2 reads SMNVEV (reference sequence). Trimming stripped 5 bases from V and 3 bases from J, with 8 bases between. The CDR3 loop is CASSPWPNQPQHF. The CDR3 DNA follows: TGTGCCAGCAGTCCCTGGCCCAATCAGCCCCAGCATTTT.

The chain uses TRBV6-5 and TRBJ1-3; D not certain. Germline CDR1 is MNHEY and CDR2 is SVGAGI. The CDR3 length is 14 residues. Trimming shortened V by 2 bases and J by 3 bases, and 8 bases separated the two germline ends. In DNA form, the CDR3 reads TGTGCCAGCAGTTACGACTCCTTTGGAAACACCATATATTTT. Protein sequence: CASSYDSFGNTIYF.

The chain links TRBV7-2 to TRBJ2-1; unclear D gene. CDR3 length equals 11 residues. Germline-derived CDR1 and CDR2 are SGHTA and FQGNSA. The V gene lost 3 bases and the J gene lost 10 bases, with 7 bases spanning the gap. Written as DNA, the CDR3 is TGTGCCAGCAGCTTGGCACAGGAGCAGTTCTTC. This encodes CASSLAQEQFF.

The rearrangement joins TRBV10-3 to TRBJ2-3, with TRBD2 matching 14 bases. The ends lost 6 bases at V and 6 bases at J; junction bases unmatched: 5. In germline, CDR1 is ENHRY, CDR2 SYGVKD. The CDR3 consists of 15 residues. CDR3 sequence (DNA): TGTGCCATCAGGGGACTAGCGGGAGTTCTGGATACGCAGTATTTT. Encoded protein: CAIRGLAGVLDTQYF.

This clonotype has more than one count but fewer than ten. The gene calls are TRBV10-3 and TRBJ1-1; no firm D call. CDR3 length: 13 amino acids. The germline V and J ends were trimmed by 2 bases and 4 bases, with 8 bases remaining between them. The germline V gene encodes CDR1 ENHRY and CDR2 SYGVKD. The CDR3 DNA is TGTGCCATCAGTGAGCGGGTAGGCACTGAAGCTTTCTTT. This gives the protein CAISERVGTEAFF.

This clonotype was seen repeatedly, ten times or more. V and J are TRBV5-6 and TRBJ1-6; no clear D gene. Deletions cut 3 bases from V and 11 bases from J, with 24 bases between. This CDR3 region has 17 residues. Germline V CDR1 and CDR2: SGHDT, YYEEEE. The chain's CDR3 is CASSSGPLIRGPPPLHF. CDR3 nucleotides: TGTGCCAGCAGCTCGGGTCCTTTGATACGAGGGCCGCCACCCCTCCACTTT.

This chain joins TRBV6-5 and TRBJ2-3, with 7 bases aligning to TRBD2. Trimming cost V 8 bases and J 3 bases; bases outside gene matches: 14. The CDR3 is made up of 16 amino acids. Germline CDR1 is MNHEY and CDR2 is SVGAGI. DNA for the CDR3: TGTGCCAGCGCGAAACGTGGCGGGAGCAGTACAGATACGCAGTATTTT. Its translation is CASAKRGGSSTDTQYF.

This clonotype qualifies as medium-sized (0.01 to 0.1%). The chain carries TRBV2 and TRBJ2-1, with 8 bases lining up with TRBD1. This CDR3 is 16 amino acids long. Per germline, CDR1 SNHLY and CDR2 FYNNEI. V trimming: 6 bases; J trimming: 4 bases; junction bases outside the gene matches: 11. CDR3 residues: CASRETRGPRYNEQFF. The CDR3 coding sequence is TGTGCCAGCAGGGAGACCAGGGGGCCCCGATACAATGAGCAGTTCTTC.

This clonotype was seen more than once but under ten times. V usage is TRBV6-5 and J usage is TRBJ2-1, with 10 nucleotides matching TRBD2. Germline CDR1 is MNHEY and CDR2 is SVGAGI. J was trimmed by 7 bases and V by 6 bases; bases with no gene match: 9. The CDR3 runs to 15 residues. CDR3 amino acids: CASRSLAGERNEQFF. The CDR3 DNA is TGTGCCAGCAGGAGCCTAGCGGGAGAACGGAATGAGCAGTTCTTC.

The rearrangement joins TRBV27 to TRBJ2-1; D may match TRBD1 or TRBD2 (5 bases each). This CDR3 is 15 amino acids long. The germline V gene encodes CDR1 MNHEY and CDR2 SMNVEV (reference sequence). V was clipped by 6 bases and J by 3 bases, with 15 bases between them. The CDR3 is CASSIRGPDYNEQFF. CDR3 nucleotides: TGTGCCAGCAGCATCCGGGGACCGGACTACAATGAGCAGTTCTTC.

This rearrangement joins TRBV28 to TRBJ1-1; D gene uncertain. The CDR3 loop spans 14 amino acids. The V end was cut by 8 bases, the J end by 0 bases, with 13 bases between. Germline-derived CDR1 and CDR2 are MDHEN and SYDVKM. The chain's CDR3 is CASHRPSVNTEAFF. The CDR3 region has the DNA TGTGCCAGCCATCGCCCTTCCGTGAACACTGAAGCTTTCTTT.

This clonotype occurred a few times. The V and J genes are TRBV9 and TRBJ2-1; the D is unclear. Germline CDR1 SGDLS, CDR2 YYNGEE. This CDR3 region has 15 residues. Trimming left V 4 bases short and J 3 bases short, with 14 bases between. The CDR3 region is CASSNGPGSYNEQFF. CDR3 DNA: TGTGCCAGCAGCAACGGCCCAGGAAGCTACAATGAGCAGTTCTTC.

This clonotype appeared many times. This sequence joins TRBV6-6 and TRBJ1-5; D is perhaps TRBD1 (5 bases). The length of the CDR3 is 15 residues. Trimming left V 5 bases short and J 2 bases short, with 13 bases between. Germline V CDR1 and CDR2: MNHNY, SVGAGI (reference sequence). The CDR3 bases are TGTGCCAGCAGTCACCTCGACAGACGCAATCAGCCCCAGCATTTT. Its protein product is CASSHLDRRNQPQHF.